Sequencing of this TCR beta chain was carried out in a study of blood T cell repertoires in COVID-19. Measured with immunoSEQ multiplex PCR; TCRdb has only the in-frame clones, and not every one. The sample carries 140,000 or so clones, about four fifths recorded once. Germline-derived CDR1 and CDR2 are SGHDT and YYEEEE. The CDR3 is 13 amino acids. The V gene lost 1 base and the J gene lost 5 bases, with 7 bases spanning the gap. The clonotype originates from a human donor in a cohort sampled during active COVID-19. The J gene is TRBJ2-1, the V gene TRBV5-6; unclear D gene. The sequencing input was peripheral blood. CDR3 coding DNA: TGTGCCAGCAGCTTGTTCAGGAACAATGAGCAGTTCTTC. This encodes CASSLFRNNEQFF.